This T cell receptor (beta chain) was sequenced for a study of blood T cell repertoires in COVID-19. Turning to the study itself: COVID-19 samples collected from the United States, Italy and Spain covered acute and convalescent phases. PBMCs, B-cell-depleted T cells, or T cells provided the cDNA or gDNA that made up the material.

Measured with immunoSEQ multiplex PCR; TCRdb has only the in-frame clones, and not every one. The data hold about 140,000 clones, with roughly 80% observed a single time. The V gene lost 1 base and the J gene lost 3 bases, with 16 bases spanning the gap. The CDR3 runs 17 residues. Germline V lookup: CDR1 SGHVS, CDR2 FNYEAQ. The chain combines TRBV7-6 with TRBJ2-1, with TRBD2 as a possible D gene (6 bases). Sequencing input: peripheral blood. This clonotype was sampled from a woman aged 60-75 years with acute or convalescent COVID-19. This CDR3 is CASSLGSWDSNYNEQFF. CDR3 DNA: TGTGCCAGCAGCTTAGGGTCGTGGGACTCAAACTACAATGAGCAGTTCTTC.